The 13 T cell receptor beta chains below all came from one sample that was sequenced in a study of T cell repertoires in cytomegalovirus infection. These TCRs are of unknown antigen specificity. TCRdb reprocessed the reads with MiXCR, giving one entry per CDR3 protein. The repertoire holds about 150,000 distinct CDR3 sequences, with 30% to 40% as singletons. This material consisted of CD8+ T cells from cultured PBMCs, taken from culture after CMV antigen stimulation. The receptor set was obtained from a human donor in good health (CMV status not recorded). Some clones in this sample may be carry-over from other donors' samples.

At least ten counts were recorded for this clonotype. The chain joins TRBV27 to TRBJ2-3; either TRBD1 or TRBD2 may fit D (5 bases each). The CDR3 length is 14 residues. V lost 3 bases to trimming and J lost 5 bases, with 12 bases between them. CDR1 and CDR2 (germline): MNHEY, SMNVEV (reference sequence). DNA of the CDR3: TGTGCCAGCAGTTTCCAAGGGGCGGGAGATACGCAGTATTTT. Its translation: CASSFQGAGDTQYF.

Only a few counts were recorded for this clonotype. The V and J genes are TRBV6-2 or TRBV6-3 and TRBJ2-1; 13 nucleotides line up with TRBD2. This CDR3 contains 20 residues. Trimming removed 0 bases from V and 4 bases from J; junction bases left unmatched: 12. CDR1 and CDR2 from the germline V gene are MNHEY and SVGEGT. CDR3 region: CASSYSGLAGPGGLYNEQFF. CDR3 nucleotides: TGTGCCAGCAGTTACTCGGGACTAGCGGGGCCCGGGGGTTTATACAATGAGCAGTTCTTC.

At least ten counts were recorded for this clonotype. CDR3 loop: CASIRTGTEAFF. CDR3 sequence (DNA): TGTGCCAGCATCCGGACTGGGACTGAAGCTTTCTTT. The chain employs TRBV12-3 or TRBV12-4 and TRBJ1-1; D is unresolved. The CDR3 loop spans 12 amino acids. V was pared by 7 bases and J by 5 bases, with 11 bases between.

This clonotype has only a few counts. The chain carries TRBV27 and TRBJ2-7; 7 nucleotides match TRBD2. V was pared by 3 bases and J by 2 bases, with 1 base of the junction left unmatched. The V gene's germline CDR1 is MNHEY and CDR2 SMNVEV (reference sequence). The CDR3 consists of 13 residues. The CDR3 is CASSFGLAYEQYF. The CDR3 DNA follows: TGTGCCAGCAGTTTCGGACTAGCCTACGAGCAGTACTTC.

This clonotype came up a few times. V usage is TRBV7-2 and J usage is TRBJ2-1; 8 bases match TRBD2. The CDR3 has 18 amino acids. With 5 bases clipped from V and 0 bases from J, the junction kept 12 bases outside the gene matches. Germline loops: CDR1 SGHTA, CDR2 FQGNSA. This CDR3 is CASSPGSGGGSSYNEQFF. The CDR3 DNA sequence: TGTGCCAGCAGCCCCGGTTCGGGCGGGGGGAGCTCCTACAATGAGCAGTTCTTC.

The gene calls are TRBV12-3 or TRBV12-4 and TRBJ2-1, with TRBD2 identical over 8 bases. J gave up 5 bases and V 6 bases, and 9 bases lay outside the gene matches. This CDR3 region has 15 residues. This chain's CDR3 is CASRLRPGGDNEQFF. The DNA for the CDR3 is TGTGCCAGCAGATTACGTCCGGGGGGGGACAATGAGCAGTTCTTC.

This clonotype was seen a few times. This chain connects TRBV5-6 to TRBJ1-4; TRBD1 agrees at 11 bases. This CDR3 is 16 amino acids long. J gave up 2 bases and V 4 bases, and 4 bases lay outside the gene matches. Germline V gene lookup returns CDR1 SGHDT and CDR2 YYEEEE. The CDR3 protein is CASSRGQGATNEKLFF. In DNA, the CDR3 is TGTGCCAGCAGCCGCGGACAGGGGGCCACTAATGAAAAACTGTTTTTT.

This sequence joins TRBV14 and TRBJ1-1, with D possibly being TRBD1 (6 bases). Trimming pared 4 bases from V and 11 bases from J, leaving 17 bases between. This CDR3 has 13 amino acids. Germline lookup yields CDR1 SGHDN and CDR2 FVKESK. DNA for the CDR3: TGTGCCAGCAGCCGACGATGGGACACAGGGGCTTTCTTT. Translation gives CASSRRWDTGAFF.

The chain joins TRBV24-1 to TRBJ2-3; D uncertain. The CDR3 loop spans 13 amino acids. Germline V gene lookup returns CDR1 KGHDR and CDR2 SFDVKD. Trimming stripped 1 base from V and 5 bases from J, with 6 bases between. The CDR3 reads CATSDFQRDTQYF. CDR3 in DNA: TGTGCCACCAGTGATTTCCAGCGAGATACGCAGTATTTT.

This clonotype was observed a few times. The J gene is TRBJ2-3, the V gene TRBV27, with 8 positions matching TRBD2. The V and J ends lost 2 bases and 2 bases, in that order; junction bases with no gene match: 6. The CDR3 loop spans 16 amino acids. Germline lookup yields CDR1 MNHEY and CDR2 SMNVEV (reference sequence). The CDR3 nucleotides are TGTGCCAGCAGTTTACTCCGGCGGGGGGCCACAGATACGCAGTATTTT. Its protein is CASSLLRRGATDTQYF.

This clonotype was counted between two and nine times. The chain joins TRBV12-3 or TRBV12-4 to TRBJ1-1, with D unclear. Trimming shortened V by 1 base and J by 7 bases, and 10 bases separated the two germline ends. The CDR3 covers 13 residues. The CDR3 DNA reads TGTGCCAGCAGTTTAGGGCCAGGCTTTGAAGCTTTCTTT. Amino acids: CASSLGPGFEAFF.

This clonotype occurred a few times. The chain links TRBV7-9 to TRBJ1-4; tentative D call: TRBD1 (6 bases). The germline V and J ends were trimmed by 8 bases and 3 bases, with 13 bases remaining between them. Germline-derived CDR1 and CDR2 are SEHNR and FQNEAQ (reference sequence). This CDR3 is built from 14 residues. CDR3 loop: CASAPTGPNEKLFF. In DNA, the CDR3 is TGTGCCAGCGCTCCTACAGGGCCTAATGAAAAACTGTTTTTT.

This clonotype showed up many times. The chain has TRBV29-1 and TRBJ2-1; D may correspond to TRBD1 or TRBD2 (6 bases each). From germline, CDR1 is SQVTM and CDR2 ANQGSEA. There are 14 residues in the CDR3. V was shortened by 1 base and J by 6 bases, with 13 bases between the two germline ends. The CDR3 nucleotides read TGCAGCGTTGAAGTTATCGAGGGGGGCAATGAGCAGTTCTTC. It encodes CSVEVIEGGNEQFF.